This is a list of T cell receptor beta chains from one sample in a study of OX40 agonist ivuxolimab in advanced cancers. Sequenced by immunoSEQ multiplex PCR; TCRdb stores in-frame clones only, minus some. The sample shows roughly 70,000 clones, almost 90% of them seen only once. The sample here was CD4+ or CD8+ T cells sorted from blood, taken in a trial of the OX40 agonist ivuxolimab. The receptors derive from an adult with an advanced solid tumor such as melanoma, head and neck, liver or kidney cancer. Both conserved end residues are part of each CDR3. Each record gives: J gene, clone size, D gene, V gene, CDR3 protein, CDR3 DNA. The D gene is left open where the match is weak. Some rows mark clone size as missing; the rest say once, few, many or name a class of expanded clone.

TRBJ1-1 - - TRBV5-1 CASSLAGGRGTEAFF TGCGCCAGCAGCTTGGCCGGGGGTAGAGGTACTGAAGCTTTCTTT
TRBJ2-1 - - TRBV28 CASSFSGPSLGQFF TGTGCCAGCAGTTTTTCGGGACCATCACTTGGGCAGTTCTTC
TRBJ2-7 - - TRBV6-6 CASSYSGQGYEQYF TGTGCCAGCAGTTACTCCGGCCAGGGGTACGAGCAGTACTTC
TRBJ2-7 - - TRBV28 CASYTNGPYEQYF TGTGCCAGTTACACCAACGGGCCCTACGAGCAGTACTTC
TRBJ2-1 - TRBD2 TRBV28 CASAETSGRRSYNEQFF TGTGCCAGTGCTGAGACTAGCGGGAGAAGGTCCTACAATGAGCAGTTCTTC
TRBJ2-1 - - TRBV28 CASSLDSSYNEQFF TGTGCCAGCAGTTTAGACAGCTCCTACAATGAGCAGTTCTTC
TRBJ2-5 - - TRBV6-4 CASSSEPQGTQYF TGTGCCAGCAGTTCAGAGCCGCAAGGGACCCAGTACTTC
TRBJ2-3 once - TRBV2 CASRRDGGTDTQYF TGTGCCAGCAGACGGGACGGTGGCACAGATACGCAGTATTTT
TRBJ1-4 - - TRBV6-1 CASSDHRGEKLFF TGTGCCAGCAGTGATCATCGGGGTGAAAAACTGTTTTTT
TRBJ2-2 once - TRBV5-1 CASSEGYTGELFF TGCGCCAGCAGTGAGGGGTACACCGGGGAGCTGTTTTTT
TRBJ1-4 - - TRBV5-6 CASSSGHYNEKLFF TGTGCCAGCAGCTCTGGGCACTATAATGAAAAACTGTTTTTT
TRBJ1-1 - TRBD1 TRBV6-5 CASSTDRGTEAFF TGTGCCAGCAGTACAGACAGGGGAACTGAAGCTTTCTTT
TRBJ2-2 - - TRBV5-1 CASSLGAGWTGELFF TGCGCCAGCAGCTTGGGGGCAGGATGGACCGGGGAGCTGTTTTTT
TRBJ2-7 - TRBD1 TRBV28 CASSLGGQGNEQYF TGTGCCAGCAGTTTGGGGGGACAGGGAAACGAGCAGTACTTC
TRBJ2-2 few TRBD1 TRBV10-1 CASSEALTPGQHTGELFF TGCGCCAGCAGTGAGGCTTTAACCCCGGGACAGCACACCGGGGAGCTGTTTTTT
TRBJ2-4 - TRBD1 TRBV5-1 CASSPRGQTDIQYF TGCGCCAGCAGCCCGAGGGGGCAGACGGACATTCAGTACTTC
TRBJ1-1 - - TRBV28 CASSLLTDFEAFF TGTGCCAGCAGTTTGTTAACAGATTTTGAAGCTTTCTTT
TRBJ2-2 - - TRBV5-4 CASSSGTRGGGGELFF TGTGCCAGCAGCTCCGGGACTAGAGGGGGCGGCGGGGAGCTGTTTTTT
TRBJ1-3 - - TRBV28 CAISDSSGNTIYF TGTGCCATCTCCGACAGCTCTGGAAACACCATATATTTT
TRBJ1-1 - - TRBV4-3 CASSQDPRADTEAFF TGCGCCAGCAGCCAAGACCCCCGGGCCGACACTGAAGCTTTCTTT
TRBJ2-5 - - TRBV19 CASTPSGVETQYF TGTGCCAGTACCCCCTCGGGGGTAGAGACCCAGTACTTC
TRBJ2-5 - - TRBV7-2 CASSKAQTGSGTQYF TGTGCCAGCAGCAAGGCTCAGACCGGCTCGGGGACCCAGTACTTC
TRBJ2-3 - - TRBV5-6 CASSLVGDTQYF TGTGCCAGCAGCTTGGTTGGAGATACGCAGTATTTT
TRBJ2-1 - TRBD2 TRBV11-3 CASSPGLAGEHEQFF TGTGCCAGCAGCCCTGGGCTAGCGGGAGAACATGAGCAGTTCTTC
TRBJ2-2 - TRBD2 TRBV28 CASSPGGRDTGELFF TGTGCCAGCAGTCCGGGGGGGCGGGACACCGGGGAGCTGTTTTTT
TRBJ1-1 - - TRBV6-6 CASSPPGGEAFF TGTGCCAGCAGTCCCCCCGGGGGCGAAGCTTTCTTT
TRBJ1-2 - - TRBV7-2 CASSLAPRDEGYTF TGTGCCAGCAGCTTAGCGCCCAGGGATGAAGGCTACACCTTC
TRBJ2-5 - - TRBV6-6 CASSYPQETQYF TGTGCCAGCAGTTACCCCCAAGAGACCCAGTACTTC
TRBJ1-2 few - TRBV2 CASSEALWGYTF TGTGCCAGCAGTGAAGCTTTATGGGGCTACACCTTC
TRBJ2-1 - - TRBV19 CASSIAVSYNEQFF TGTGCCAGTAGTATAGCCGTCTCCTACAATGAGCAGTTCTTC
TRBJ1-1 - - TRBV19 CASSTAPQGRTEAFF TGTGCCAGTAGTACCGCCCCCCAGGGTCGAACTGAAGCTTTCTTT
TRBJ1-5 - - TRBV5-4 CASSLDSQPQHF TGTGCCAGCAGCTTGGATAGTCAGCCCCAGCATTTT
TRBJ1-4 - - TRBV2 CASLWGDATNEKLFF TGTGCCAGCCTTTGGGGTGACGCAACTAATGAAAAACTGTTTTTT
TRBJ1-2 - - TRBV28 CASSLSSGGDSYGYTF TGTGCCAGCAGTTTATCATCGGGGGGCGATAGCTATGGCTACACCTTC
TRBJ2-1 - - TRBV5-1 CASSLGGDYNEQFF TGCGCCAGCAGCTTGGGAGGAGACTACAATGAGCAGTTCTTC
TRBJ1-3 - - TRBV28 CASSPRGGAPGNTIYF TGTGCCAGCAGCCCCCGAGGAGGGGCGCCGGGAAACACCATATATTTT